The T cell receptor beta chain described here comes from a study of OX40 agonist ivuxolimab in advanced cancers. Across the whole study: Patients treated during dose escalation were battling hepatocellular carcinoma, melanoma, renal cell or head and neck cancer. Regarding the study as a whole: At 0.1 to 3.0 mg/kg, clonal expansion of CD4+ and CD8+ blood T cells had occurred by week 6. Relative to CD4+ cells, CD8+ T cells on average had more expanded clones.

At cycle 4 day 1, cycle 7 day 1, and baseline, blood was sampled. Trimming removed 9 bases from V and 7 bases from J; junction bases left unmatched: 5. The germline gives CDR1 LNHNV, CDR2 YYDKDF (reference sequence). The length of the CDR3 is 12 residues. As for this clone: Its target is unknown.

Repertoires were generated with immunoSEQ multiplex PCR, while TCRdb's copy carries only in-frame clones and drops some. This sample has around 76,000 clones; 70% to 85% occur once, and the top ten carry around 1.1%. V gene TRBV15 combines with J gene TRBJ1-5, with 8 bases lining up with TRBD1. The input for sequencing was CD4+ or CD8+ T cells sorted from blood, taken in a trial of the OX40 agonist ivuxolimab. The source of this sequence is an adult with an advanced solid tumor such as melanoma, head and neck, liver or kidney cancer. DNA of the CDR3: TGTGCCACAGCAGGGGGCGACCAGCCCCAGCATTTT. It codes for CATAGGDQPQHF.